Listed below are T cell receptor beta chains from one sample, sequenced in a study of T cell repertoires in cytomegalovirus infection. TCRdb ran MiXCR on the reads and lists one entry per CDR3 protein. The repertoire includes approximately 200,000 distinct CDR3 sequences, roughly 27% of them detected once, and just over 30% sits in the top ten. The sample consisted of PBMCs. The origin of the receptors is a human donor in good health (CMV status not recorded). Some clones in this sample may be carry-over from other donors' samples. Each CDR3 is given with its conserved first and last residue.

v_call cdr3_aa
TRBV18 CASSPGTLYEQYF
TRBV6-1 CASSQGQAYYGYTF
TRBV6-1 CASSSLGRASYEQYF
TRBV11-2 CASSTTGTGGTLWANVLTF
TRBV12-5 CASSPGTNNSPLHF
TRBV20-1 CSARDSLAGVTKPAQFF
TRBV5-4 CASSRNGGLSNSPLHF
TRBV7-6 CASSSGQQTNSYEQYF
TRBV29-1 CSVEQGAFF
TRBV6-2/TRBV6-3 CASSHPRETQYF